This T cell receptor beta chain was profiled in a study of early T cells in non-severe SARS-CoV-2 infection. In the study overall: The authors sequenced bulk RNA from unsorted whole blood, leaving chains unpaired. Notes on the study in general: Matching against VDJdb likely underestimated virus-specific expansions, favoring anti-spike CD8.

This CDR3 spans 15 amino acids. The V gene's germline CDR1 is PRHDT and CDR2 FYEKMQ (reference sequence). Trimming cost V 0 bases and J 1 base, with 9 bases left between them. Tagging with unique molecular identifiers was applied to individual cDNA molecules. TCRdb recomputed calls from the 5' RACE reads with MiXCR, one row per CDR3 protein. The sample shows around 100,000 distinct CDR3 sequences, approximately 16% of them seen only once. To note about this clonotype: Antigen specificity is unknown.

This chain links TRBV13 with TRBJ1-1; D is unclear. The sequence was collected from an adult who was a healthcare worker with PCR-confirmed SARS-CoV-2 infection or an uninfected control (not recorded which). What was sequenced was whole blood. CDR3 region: CASSLGSFENTEAFF. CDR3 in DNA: TGTGCCAGCAGCTTAGGCTCATTTGAGAACACTGAAGCTTTCTTT.